Listed below are T cell receptor beta chains from one sample, sequenced in a study of blood T cell repertoires in COVID-19. TCRdb keeps only in-frame clones here, not all; method: immunoSEQ multiplex PCR. Of some 50,000 clones in the sample, around 83% are singletons; the top ten hold 5.5% to 6.5%. Source material: peripheral blood. The receptors derive from an elderly woman with acute or convalescent COVID-19. CDR3s include the opening cysteine and the closing phenylalanine or tryptophan. Each record gives: CDR3 protein, CDR3 DNA, CDR3 length, V gene, J gene, clone size, D gene. The D gene is left open where the match is weak. Rows give clone size only sometimes, using once, few, many, or a class for an expanded clone.

CASRSKGGLTNEKLFF	TGTGCCAGTCGTAGCAAAGGGGGATTAACTAATGAAAAACTGTTTTTT	16	TRBV19	TRBJ1-4	NA	NA
CASSLDPGMDTGELFF	TGTGCCAGCAGCTTAGACCCAGGGATGGACACCGGGGAGCTGTTTTTT	16	TRBV7-9	TRBJ2-2	once	NA
CASSEFSGQSKLFF	TGCGCCAGCAGTGAGTTCTCAGGACAGTCAAAACTGTTTTTT	14	TRBV10-2	TRBJ1-4	NA	NA
CASSQGRGGQAGETQYF	TGCGCCAGCAGCCAAGGGCGAGGGGGCCAGGCAGGTGAGACCCAGTACTTC	17	TRBV4-1	TRBJ2-5	NA	TRBD1
CASSADVRELFF	TGTGCCAGCAGCGCAGATGTGAGGGAGCTGTTTTTT	12	TRBV5-6	TRBJ2-2	NA	NA
CASRSGSYNSPLHF	TGCGCCAGCAGGTCGGGCTCCTATAATTCACCCCTCCACTTT	14	TRBV10-1	TRBJ1-6	few	NA
CASGLLNTGELFF	TGTGCCAGCGGACTATTGAACACCGGGGAGCTGTTTTTT	13	TRBV19	TRBJ2-2	NA	NA
CASSQDQGIYEQYF	TGTGCCAGCAGCCAAGATCAGGGTATCTACGAGCAGTACTTC	14	TRBV4-2	TRBJ2-7	NA	NA
CASSPGTSGGISETQYF	TGCGCCAGCAGCCCCGGGACTAGCGGGGGAATTTCAGAGACCCAGTACTTC	17	TRBV5-1	TRBJ2-5	NA	TRBD2
CASSIPGGNYGYTF	TGTGCCAGTAGTATACCAGGGGGGAACTATGGCTACACCTTC	14	TRBV19	TRBJ1-2	NA	TRBD1
CASSDADRIGNQPQHF	TGTGCCAGCAGCGACGCTGACAGGATCGGCAATCAGCCCCAGCATTTT	16	TRBV7-9	TRBJ1-5	NA	NA